This T cell receptor (beta chain) was sequenced in a study of naive and memory T cell subsets. Amplification of ligated cDNA took four PCR rounds with SP2 and nested alpha and beta constant primers. For blood and skin samples, reverse transcription used TCR alpha and beta constant primers. TCRdb reanalysed the UMI-ligation and nested PCR reads using MiXCR and keeps one entry per CDR3 protein. The sample contains roughly 13,000 distinct CDR3 sequences, under 6.5% of which appear only once. This clonotype was seen at least ten times. Its antigen remains unidentified. J was trimmed by 0 bases and V by 4 bases; bases with no gene match: 1. This CDR3 region has 17 residues. Points from the study as a whole: Tuberculin site TCR excess was interpreted as type IV hypersensitivity infiltration.

Treatment given: skin biopsy from PPD injection site in Mantoux-positive individual. A UMI-containing oligonucleotide was joined by 3' ligation to the TCR cDNA template. Input was about 1 to 1,100 ng of DNase-treated total RNA without cell sorting. The sequence was collected from an adult in good health. The chain has TRBV12-3 or TRBV12-4 and TRBJ2-1, with 15 bases identical to TRBD2. The starting material was skin, obtained from a tuberculin skin test site. The CDR3 region is CASSWTSGGVSYNEQFF. Written as DNA, the CDR3 is TGTGCCAGCAGTTGGACTAGCGGGGGGGTCTCCTACAATGAGCAGTTCTTC.